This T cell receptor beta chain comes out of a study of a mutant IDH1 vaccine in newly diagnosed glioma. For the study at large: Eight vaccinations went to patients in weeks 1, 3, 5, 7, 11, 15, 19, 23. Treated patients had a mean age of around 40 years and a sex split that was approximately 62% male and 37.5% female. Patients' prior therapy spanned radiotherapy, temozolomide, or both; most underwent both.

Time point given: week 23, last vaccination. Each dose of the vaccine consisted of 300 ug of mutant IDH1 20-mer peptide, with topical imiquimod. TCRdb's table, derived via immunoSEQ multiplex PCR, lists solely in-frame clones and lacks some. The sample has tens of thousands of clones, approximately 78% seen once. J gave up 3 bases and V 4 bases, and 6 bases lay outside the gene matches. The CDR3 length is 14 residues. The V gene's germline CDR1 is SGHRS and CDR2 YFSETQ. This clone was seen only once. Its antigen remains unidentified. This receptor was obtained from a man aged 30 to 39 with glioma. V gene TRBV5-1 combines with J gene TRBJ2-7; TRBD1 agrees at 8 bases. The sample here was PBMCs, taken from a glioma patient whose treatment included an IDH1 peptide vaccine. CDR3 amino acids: CASSRTGTGYEQYF. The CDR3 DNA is TGCGCCAGCAGCCGAACCGGGACAGGCTACGAGCAGTACTTC. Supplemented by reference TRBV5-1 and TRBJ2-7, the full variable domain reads KAGVTQTPRYLIKTRGQQVTLSCSPISGHRSVSWYQQTPGQGLQFLFEYFSETQRNKGNFPGRFSGRQFSNSRSEMNVSTLELGDSALYLCASSRTGTGYEQYFGPGTRLTVT.